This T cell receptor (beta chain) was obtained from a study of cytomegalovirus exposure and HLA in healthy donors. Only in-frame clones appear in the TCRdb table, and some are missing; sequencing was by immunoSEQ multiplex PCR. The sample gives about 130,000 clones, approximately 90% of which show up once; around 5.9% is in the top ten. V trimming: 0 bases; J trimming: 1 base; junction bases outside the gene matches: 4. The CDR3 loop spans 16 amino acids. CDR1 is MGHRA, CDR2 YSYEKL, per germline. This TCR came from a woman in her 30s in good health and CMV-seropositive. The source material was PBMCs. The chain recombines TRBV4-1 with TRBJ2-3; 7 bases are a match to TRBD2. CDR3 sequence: CASSQDKAGGTDTQYF. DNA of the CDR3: TGCGCCAGCAGCCAAGATAAGGCGGGGGGCACAGATACGCAGTATTTT.